The sequence of this T cell receptor beta chain was determined in a study of blood T cell repertoires in COVID-19. Study information: Samples came from the United States, Italy and Spain, spanning acute and convalescent COVID-19. The analysed material was cDNA or gDNA that came from T cells, B-cell-depleted T cells, or PBMCs.

Germline loops: CDR1 SGHDT, CDR2 YYEEEE. The CDR3 has 14 amino acids. Trimming cost V 5 bases and J 7 bases; bases outside gene matches: 7. Original data processing: Amplification of reference gene primers was used by the study to estimate nucleated cell counts. The repertoire was sequenced with immunoSEQ multiplex PCR; TCRdb's copy has only in-frame clones and lacks some. V, J and clone size derive from that table, while D and trimming were established from the DNA sequence. The table lists around 59,000 clones, more than 70% of them singletons, with 6.5% to 7.5% in the top ten. The chain carries TRBV5-6 and TRBJ2-1, with TRBD1 identical over 9 bases. The receptor comes from a man in his 60s with acute or convalescent COVID-19. Sequenced input: peripheral blood. Written as DNA, the CDR3 is TGTGCCAGCAGACGCCGGGACAGGGAAAATGAGCAGTTCTTC. Protein product: CASRRRDRENEQFF.